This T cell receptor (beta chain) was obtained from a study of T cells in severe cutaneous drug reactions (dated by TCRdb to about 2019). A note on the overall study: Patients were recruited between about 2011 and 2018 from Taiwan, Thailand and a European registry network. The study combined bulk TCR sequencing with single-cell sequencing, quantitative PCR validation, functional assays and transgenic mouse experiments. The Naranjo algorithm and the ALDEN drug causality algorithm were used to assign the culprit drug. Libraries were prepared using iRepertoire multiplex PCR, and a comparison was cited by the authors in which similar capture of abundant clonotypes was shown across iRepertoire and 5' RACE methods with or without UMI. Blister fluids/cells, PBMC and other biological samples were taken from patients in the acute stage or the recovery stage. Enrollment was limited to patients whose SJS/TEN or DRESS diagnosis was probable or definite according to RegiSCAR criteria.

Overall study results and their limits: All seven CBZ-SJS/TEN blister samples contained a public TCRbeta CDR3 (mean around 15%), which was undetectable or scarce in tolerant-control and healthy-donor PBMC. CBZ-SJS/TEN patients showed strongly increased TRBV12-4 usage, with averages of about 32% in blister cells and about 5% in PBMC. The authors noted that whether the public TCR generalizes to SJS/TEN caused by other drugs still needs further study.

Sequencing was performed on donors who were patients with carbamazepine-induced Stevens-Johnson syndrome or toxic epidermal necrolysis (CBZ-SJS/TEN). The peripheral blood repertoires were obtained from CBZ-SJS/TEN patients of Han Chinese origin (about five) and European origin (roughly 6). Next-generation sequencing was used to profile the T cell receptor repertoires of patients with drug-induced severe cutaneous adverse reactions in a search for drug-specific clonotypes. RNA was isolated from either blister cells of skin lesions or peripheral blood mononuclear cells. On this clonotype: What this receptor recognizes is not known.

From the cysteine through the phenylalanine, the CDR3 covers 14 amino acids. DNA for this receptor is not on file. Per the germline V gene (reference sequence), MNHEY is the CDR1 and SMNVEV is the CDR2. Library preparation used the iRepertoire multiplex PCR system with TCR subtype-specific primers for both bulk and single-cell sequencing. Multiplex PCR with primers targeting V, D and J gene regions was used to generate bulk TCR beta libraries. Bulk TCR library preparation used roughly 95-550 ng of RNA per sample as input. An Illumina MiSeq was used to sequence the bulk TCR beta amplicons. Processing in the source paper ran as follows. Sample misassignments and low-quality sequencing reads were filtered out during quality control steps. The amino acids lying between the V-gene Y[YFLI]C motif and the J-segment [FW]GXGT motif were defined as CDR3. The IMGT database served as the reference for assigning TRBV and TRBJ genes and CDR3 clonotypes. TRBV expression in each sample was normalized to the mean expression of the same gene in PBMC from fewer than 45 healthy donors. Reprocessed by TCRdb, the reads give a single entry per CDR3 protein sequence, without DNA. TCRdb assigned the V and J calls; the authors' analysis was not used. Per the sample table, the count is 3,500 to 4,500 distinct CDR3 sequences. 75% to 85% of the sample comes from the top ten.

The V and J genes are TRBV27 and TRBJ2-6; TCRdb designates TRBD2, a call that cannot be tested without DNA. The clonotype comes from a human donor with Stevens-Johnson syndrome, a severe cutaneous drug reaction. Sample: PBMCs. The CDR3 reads CASSPAAAVNVLTF. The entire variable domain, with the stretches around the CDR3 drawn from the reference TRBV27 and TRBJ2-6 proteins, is EAQVTQNPRYLITVTGKKLTVTCSQNMNHEYMSWYRQDPGLGLRQIYYSMNVEVTDKGDVPEGYKVSRKEKRNFPLILESPSPNQTSLYFCASSPAAAVNVLTFGAGSRLTVL.